This TCR beta chain was observed in a study of CD8 T cells in ankylosing spondylitis. Study-level results: Characteristic of ankylosing spondylitis blood, it appeared, was a TCR beta motif comprising several highly homologous variants. Significantly higher representation of disease-linked clones was reported for matched ankylosing spondylitis synovial fluid. Some motif variants were previously reported in reactive arthritis synovial fluid and blood.

This clonotype appeared many times. As yet, its antigen is unknown. TCR beta libraries were made by quantitative 5'-RACE with molecular barcodes. TCRdb itself ran the 5' RACE reads through MiXCR, one entry per CDR3 protein. The data show about 540,000 distinct CDR3 sequences, roughly 13% seen once. The V segment lost 4 bases and the J segment 5 bases; nucleotides outside the gene matches: 6. Germline loops: CDR1 MGHDK, CDR2 SYGVNS. The CDR3 is 16 residues long. The sample was blood, either unsorted or a sorted T cell fraction (not recorded which). The source is a male donor with ankylosing spondylitis. This chain links TRBV25-1 with TRBJ2-2; 11 bases agree with TRBD2. The CDR3 here is CASSALAGAETGELFF. The CDR3 DNA reads as TGTGCCAGCAGTGCACTAGCGGGAGCTGAAACCGGGGAGCTGTTTTTT.